This entry features one T cell receptor beta chain sequence. This sample was included in a study of blood T cell repertoires in COVID-19. Study as a whole: Donors in Cohort 3 counted as recovered after two negative PCRs, clearance, or symptom resolution. Samples taken during acute and convalescent COVID-19 were collected in the United States, Italy and Spain. Sources were T cells, B-cell-depleted T cells, or PBMCs; the material itself was cDNA or gDNA.

TCRdb keeps only in-frame clones here, not all; method: immunoSEQ multiplex PCR. The sample contains about 210,000 clones, about nine tenths of which appear only once. CDR1 and CDR2 (germline): SNHLY, FYNNEI. The CDR3 length is 14 residues. V was trimmed by 11 bases and J by 4 bases, leaving 19 bases between them. The gene calls are TRBV2 and TRBJ2-3; possibly TRBD2 for D (5 bases). Material for sequencing was PBMCs or T cells enriched from blood (not recorded which). The receptor was derived from a man aged 30 to 45 in a cohort exposed to, infected with or recovered from COVID-19 (not recorded which). The DNA for the CDR3 is TGTGCCGATACTAGTACTAGAGATCCAGATACGCAGTATTTT. Residues: CADTSTRDPDTQYF.